Sequencing of this TCR beta chain was carried out in a study of blood T cell repertoires in COVID-19. Turning to the study itself: COVID-19 samples from acute and convalescent phases originated in the United States, Italy and Spain. T cells, B-cell-depleted T cells, or PBMCs supplied cDNA or gDNA.

Per the original data handling: Nucleated cell number was recorded as an estimate derived from reference gene primer amplification. Data came from immunoSEQ multiplex PCR; TCRdb stores just in-frame clones and leaves some out. The V and J calls and clone size come from that table; D and trimming were worked out from the DNA. The sample lists some 270,000 clones; 75% to 90% were seen once. This CDR3 comprises 13 residues. V lost 0 bases, J lost 1 base, and 3 bases lay in between. The V gene's germline CDR1 is SGHAT and CDR2 FQNNGV. The sequenced material came from peripheral blood. The chain recombines TRBV11-2 with TRBJ2-5; D not resolved. The receptor was derived from a woman aged 70 to 79 with acute or convalescent COVID-19. CDR3 residues: CASSLDRQETQYF. The CDR3 DNA reads as TGTGCCAGCAGCTTAGATCGCCAAGAGACCCAGTACTTC.